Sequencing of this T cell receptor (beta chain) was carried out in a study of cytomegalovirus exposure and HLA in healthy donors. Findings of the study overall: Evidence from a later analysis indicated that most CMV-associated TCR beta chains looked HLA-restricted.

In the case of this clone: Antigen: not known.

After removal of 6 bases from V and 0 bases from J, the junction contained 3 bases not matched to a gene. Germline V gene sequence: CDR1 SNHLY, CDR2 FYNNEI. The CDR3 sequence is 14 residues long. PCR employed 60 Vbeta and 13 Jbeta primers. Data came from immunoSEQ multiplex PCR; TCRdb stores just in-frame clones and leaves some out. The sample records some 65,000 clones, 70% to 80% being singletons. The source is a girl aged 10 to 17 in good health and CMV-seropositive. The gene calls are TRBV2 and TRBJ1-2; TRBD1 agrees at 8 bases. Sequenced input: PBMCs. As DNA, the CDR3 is TGTGCCAGCAGGGGACAGGCACCTAACTATGGCTACACCTTC. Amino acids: CASRGQAPNYGYTF.